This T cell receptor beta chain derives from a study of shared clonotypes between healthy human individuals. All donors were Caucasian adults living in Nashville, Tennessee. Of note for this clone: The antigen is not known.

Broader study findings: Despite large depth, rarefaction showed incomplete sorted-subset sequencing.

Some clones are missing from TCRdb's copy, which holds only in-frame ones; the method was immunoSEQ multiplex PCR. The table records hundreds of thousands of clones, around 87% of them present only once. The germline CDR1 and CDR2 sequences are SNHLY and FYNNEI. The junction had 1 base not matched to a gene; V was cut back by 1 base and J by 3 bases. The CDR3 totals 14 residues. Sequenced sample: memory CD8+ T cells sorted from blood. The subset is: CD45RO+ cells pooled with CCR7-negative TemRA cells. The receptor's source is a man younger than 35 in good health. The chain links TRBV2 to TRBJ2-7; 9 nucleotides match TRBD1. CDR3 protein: CASSEGTGDYEQYF. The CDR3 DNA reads TGTGCCAGCAGTGAAGGGACAGGGGACTACGAGCAGTACTTC.